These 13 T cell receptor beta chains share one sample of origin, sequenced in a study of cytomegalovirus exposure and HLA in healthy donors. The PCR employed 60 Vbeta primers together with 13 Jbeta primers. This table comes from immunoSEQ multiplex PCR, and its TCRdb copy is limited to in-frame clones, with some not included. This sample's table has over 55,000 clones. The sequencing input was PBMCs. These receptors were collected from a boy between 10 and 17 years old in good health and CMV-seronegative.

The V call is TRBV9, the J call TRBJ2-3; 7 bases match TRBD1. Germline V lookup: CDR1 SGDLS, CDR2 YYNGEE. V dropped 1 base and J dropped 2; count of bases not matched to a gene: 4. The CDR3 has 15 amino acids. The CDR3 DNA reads TGTGCCAGCAGCGTATGGGACAGCCACACAGATACGCAGTATTTT. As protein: CASSVWDSHTDTQYF.

CDR3 coding DNA: TGCGCCAGCAGCGTTACAGGGACCTACGAGCAGTACTTC. Translation: CASSVTGTYEQYF. V gene TRBV5-1 combines with J gene TRBJ2-7, with a tentative D call TRBD1 (6 bases). V was trimmed by 4 bases and J by 2 bases, leaving 10 bases between them. The CDR3 spans 13 residues. The germline V gene encodes CDR1 SGHRS and CDR2 YFSETQ. The full variable domain, in which reference TRBV5-1 and TRBJ2-7 provide the parts outside the CDR3, is KAGVTQTPRYLIKTRGQQVTLSCSPISGHRSVSWYQQTPGQGLQFLFEYFSETQRNKGNFPGRFSGRQFSNSRSEMNVSTLELGDSALYLCASSVTGTYEQYFGPGTRLTVT.

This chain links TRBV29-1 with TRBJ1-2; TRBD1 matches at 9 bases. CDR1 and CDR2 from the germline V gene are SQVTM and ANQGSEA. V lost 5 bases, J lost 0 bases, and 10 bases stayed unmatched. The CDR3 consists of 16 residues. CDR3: CSVYHNTGGANYGYTF. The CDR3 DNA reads TGCAGCGTTTACCATAATACAGGGGGCGCTAACTATGGCTACACCTTC.

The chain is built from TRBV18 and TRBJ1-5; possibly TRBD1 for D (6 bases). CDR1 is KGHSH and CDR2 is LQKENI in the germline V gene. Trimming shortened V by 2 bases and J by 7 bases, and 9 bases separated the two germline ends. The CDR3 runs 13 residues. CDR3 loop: CASSPRQDQPQHF. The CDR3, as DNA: TGTGCCAGCTCACCAAGACAGGACCAGCCCCAGCATTTT. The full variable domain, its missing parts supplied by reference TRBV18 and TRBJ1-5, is NAGVMQNPRHLVRRRGQEARLRCSPMKGHSHVYWYRQLPEEGLKFMVYLQKENIIDESGMPKERFSAEFPKEGPSILRIQQVVRGDSAAYFCASSPRQDQPQHFGDGTRLSIL.

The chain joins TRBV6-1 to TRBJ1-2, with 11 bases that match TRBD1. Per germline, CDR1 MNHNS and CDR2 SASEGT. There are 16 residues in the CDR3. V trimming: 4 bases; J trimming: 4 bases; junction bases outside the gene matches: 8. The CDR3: CASSGWTGGKGYGYTF. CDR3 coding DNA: TGTGCCAGCAGTGGATGGACAGGGGGCAAAGGCTATGGCTACACCTTC.

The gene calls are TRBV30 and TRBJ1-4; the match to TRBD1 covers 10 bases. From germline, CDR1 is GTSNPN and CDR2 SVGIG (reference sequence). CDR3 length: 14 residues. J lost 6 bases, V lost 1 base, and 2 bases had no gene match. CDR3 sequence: CAWSAGTGDEKLFF. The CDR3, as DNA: TGTGCCTGGAGTGCCGGGACAGGGGATGAAAAACTGTTTTTT.

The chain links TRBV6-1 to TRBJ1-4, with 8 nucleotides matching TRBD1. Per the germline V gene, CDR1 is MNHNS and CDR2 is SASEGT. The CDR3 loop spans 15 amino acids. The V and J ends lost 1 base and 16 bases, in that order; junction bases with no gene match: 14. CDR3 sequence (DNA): TGTGCCAGCAGTGAAGTGGGGACAGGTTTTGGATATTCGTTTTTT. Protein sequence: CASSEVGTGFGYSFF.

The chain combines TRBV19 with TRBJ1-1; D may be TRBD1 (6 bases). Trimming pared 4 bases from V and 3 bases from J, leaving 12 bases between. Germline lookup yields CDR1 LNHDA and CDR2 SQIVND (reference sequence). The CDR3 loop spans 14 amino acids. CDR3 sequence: CASSTWGGHTEAFF. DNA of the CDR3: TGTGCCAGTAGTACTTGGGGGGGCCACACTGAAGCTTTCTTT.

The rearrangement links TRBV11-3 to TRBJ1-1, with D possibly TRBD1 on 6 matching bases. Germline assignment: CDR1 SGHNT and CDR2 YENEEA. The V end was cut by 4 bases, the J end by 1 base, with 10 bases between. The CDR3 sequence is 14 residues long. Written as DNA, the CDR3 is TGTGCCAGCAGCTCGTCCAGGGGGAACACTGAAGCTTTCTTT. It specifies CASSSSRGNTEAFF.

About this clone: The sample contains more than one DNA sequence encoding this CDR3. The CDR3: CASTPLPRPGGPVSYNEQFF. DNA of the CDR3: TGCGCCAGCACTCCCCTGCCGCGGCCTGGGGGCCCAGTGAGCTACAATGAGCAGTTCTTC. This chain uses TRBV23-1 with TRBJ2-1; D perhaps matches TRBD1 (6 bases). TRBV23-1 is assigned to the ORF class and has an uncertain function. Trimming pared 7 bases from V and 3 bases from J, leaving 31 bases between. CDR3 size: 20 residues.

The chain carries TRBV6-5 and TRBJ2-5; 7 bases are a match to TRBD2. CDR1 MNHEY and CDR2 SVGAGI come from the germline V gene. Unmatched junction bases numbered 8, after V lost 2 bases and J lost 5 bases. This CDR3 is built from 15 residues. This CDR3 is CASSYQGGGVETQYF. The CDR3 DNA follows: TGTGCCAGCAGTTACCAAGGCGGGGGTGTGGAGACCCAGTACTTC.

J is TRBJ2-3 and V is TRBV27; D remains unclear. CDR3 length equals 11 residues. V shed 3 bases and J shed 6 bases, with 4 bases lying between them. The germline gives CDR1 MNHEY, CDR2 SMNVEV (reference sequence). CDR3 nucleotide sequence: TGTGCCAGCAGTTTCTCGGATACGCAGTATTTT. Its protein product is CASSFSDTQYF.

The CDR3 is CASTPGDRTQYF. For the CDR3, the DNA is TGTGCCAGTACCCCCGGGGACAGAACGCAGTATTTT. J is TRBJ2-3 and V is TRBV19; 7 positions match TRBD1. This CDR3 is 12 amino acids long. V trimming: 7 bases; J trimming: 9 bases; junction bases outside the gene matches: 7. Germline loops: CDR1 LNHDA, CDR2 SQIVND (reference sequence).